A selection of T cell receptor beta chains follows, all from one sample in a study of response to subunit inactivated influenza vaccine. TCRdb recomputed calls from the RT-PCR reads with MiXCR, one row per CDR3 protein. Here the sample spans over 400,000 distinct CDR3 sequences, approximately 13% being singletons. This specimen consisted of PBMCs from blood, obtained around seven weeks after vaccination. These receptors were taken from a man aged 50 to 59 who received an inactivated influenza vaccine. The CDR3 runs from the conserved cysteine through the conserved F or W. The D gene is left open where the match is weak. Some rows mark clone size as missing; the rest say once, few, many or name a class of expanded clone.

D	V	size	J	DNA	CDR3
NA	TRBV11-2	NA	TRBJ2-2	TGTGCCAGCAGCTTAGAAGGATTTCTAGGGGGTGGCGGGGAGCTGTTTTTT	CASSLEGFLGGGGELFF
NA	TRBV28	NA	TRBJ2-4	TGTGCCAGCAGTTTACTTGGTCGGTCCGGGAGTGAGTACATTCAGTACTTC	CASSLLGRSGSEYIQYF
TRBD2	TRBV9	few	TRBJ2-5	TGTGCCAGCAGCGTAGGACTAGCGGGAGGTACCCTCCAAGAGACCCAGTACTTC	CASSVGLAGGTLQETQYF
TRBD1	TRBV4-3	few	TRBJ2-7	TGCGCCAGCAGCCAGTTCAGGGGGTCGACTTACGAGCAGTACTTC	CASSQFRGSTYEQYF
TRBD1	TRBV7-8	few	TRBJ2-1	TGTGCCAGCAGCTCGCAGGGACAGGCCAATGAGCAGTTCTTC	CASSSQGQANEQFF
NA	TRBV7-8	many	TRBJ2-7	TGTGCCAGCAGCTTAACCCTAACCTACGAGCAGTACTTC	CASSLTLTYEQYF
NA	TRBV4-1	NA	TRBJ2-2	TGCGCCAGCAGCCCAAGTCAGGGAAGCACCGGGGAGCTGTTTTTT	CASSPSQGSTGELFF
NA	TRBV4-2	many	TRBJ2-5	TGTGCCAGCAGTCCTCAGGGTCAAGAGACCCAGTACTTC	CASSPQGQETQYF
NA	TRBV20-1	NA	TRBJ2-1	TGCAGTGCTAGTCGTGGTGGAGAGCAGTTCTTC	CSASRGGEQFF
TRBD1	TRBV20-1	NA	TRBJ2-5	TGCAGTGCTAGCGAGGGACAGGGGGTCAACCAAGAGACCCAGTACTTC	CSASEGQGVNQETQYF
TRBD1	TRBV29-1	NA	TRBJ2-7	TGCAGCGTTGCCCCGGGACAGGGCCACGAGCAGTACTTC	CSVAPGQGHEQYF
NA	TRBV3-1	few	TRBJ2-5	TGTGCCAGCAGCCAAATGTCTGGGGGAGAGACCCAGTACTTC	CASSQMSGGETQYF
TRBD1	TRBV5-1	few	TRBJ2-7	TGCGCCAGCAGCTTCCAGTCCCGGGACAGGGTATTGGGACTCTACGAGCAGTACTTC	CASSFQSRDRVLGLYEQYF
NA	TRBV11-2	NA	TRBJ2-1	TGTGCCAGCAGCCCTCTGGGTAGCGGCCCTTACAATGAGCAGTTCTTC	CASSPLGSGPYNEQFF
NA	TRBV10-3	few	TRBJ1-4	TGTGCCATCGCAGAATCAGTTGCAACTAATGAAAAACTGTTTTTT	CAIAESVATNEKLFF
NA	TRBV4-1	NA	TRBJ2-7	TGCGCCAGCAGCCAAGCCCAGGACTACGAGCAGTACTTC	CASSQAQDYEQYF
NA	TRBV15	many	TRBJ1-1	TGTGCCACCAGCAAATGGGGCACTGAAGCTTTCTTT	CATSKWGTEAFF
NA	TRBV5-1	few	TRBJ1-1	TGCGCCAGCGGACGACTCGAGAACACTGAAGCTTTCTTT	CASGRLENTEAFF
NA	TRBV6-2/TRBV6-3	NA	TRBJ2-1	TGTGCCAGCAACCCGACCGGGGCCCAGTTCTTC	CASNPTGAQFF
NA	TRBV20-1	NA	TRBJ2-1	TGCAGTCCTAACCTAGTTACGGGAGAGCAGTTCTTC	CSPNLVTGEQFF
NA	TRBV18	many	TRBJ1-4	TGTGCCAGCTCACCACAGAGGGACGTTGGTGAAAAACTGTTTTTT	CASSPQRDVGEKLFF
NA	TRBV20-1	NA	TRBJ2-7	TGCAGTGCTAGACCAGACTACGAGCAGTACTTC	CSARPDYEQYF
NA	TRBV4-2	few	TRBJ2-3	TGTGCCAGCAGCCAAGTTACACCTAGCACAGATACGCAGTATTTT	CASSQVTPSTDTQYF
NA	TRBV5-6	few	TRBJ2-1	TGTGCCAGCAGCTCGGGGGCCCCGGTCGTGGAGCAGTTCTTC	CASSSGAPVVEQFF